These T cell receptor beta chains were read from a single sample in a study of T-cell memory formation after mild COVID-19. Via MiXCR, TCRdb re-called the 5' RACE reads, giving one row per CDR3 protein. The data hold 380,000 or so distinct CDR3 sequences, with 13% to 15% observed a single time. Material: PBMCs or a T cell subset sorted from them (not recorded which). The receptors were sampled from a man aged 18 to 29 who had mild COVID-19 (a few samples of this study predate the infection). Cell type and time point are not known. Each CDR3 is given with its conserved first and last residue. The order of the fields is clone size, J gene, V gene, CDR3 protein. Clone size is not always given. Where it is, it says once, few, many or a class for expanded clones.

size: few
J: TRBJ2-3
V: TRBV9
CDR3: CASSPTGDWRTDTQYF

size: many
J: TRBJ2-1
V: TRBV12-3/TRBV12-4
CDR3: CASSPRIPGQGSNEQFF

size: few
J: TRBJ1-2
V: TRBV7-2
CDR3: CASSLDDGAGYTF

size: few
J: TRBJ2-2
V: TRBV7-6
CDR3: CASSDLTVAGELFF

size: few
J: TRBJ1-1
V: TRBV9
CDR3: CASSVGVVGTEAFF

size: few
J: TRBJ1-2
V: TRBV9
CDR3: CASSVAPGSPLGYTF

size: NA
J: TRBJ2-2
V: TRBV7-3
CDR3: CASSQQGWGTGELFF

size: NA
J: TRBJ2-2
V: TRBV12-3/TRBV12-4
CDR3: CASREKGELFF

size: NA
J: TRBJ2-1
V: TRBV19
CDR3: CASADRGDNEQFF

size: NA
J: TRBJ2-5
V: TRBV5-1
CDR3: CASSFGLADAQETQYF

size: few
J: TRBJ2-5
V: TRBV18
CDR3: CASSTGTSGKTQYF

size: NA
J: TRBJ2-2
V: TRBV20-1
CDR3: CSASRSGSTGELFF

size: NA
J: TRBJ1-2
V: TRBV6-5
CDR3: CASSYRQTGVYGYTF

size: NA
J: TRBJ2-5
V: TRBV29-1
CDR3: CSVEESSQYF

size: few
J: TRBJ2-5
V: TRBV10-3
CDR3: CAIRTTSGGETQYF

size: many
J: TRBJ2-3
V: TRBV7-6
CDR3: CASSLASGGSTDTQYF

size: NA
J: TRBJ1-5
V: TRBV7-6
CDR3: CASSPSGNSNQPQHF

size: few
J: TRBJ1-1
V: TRBV30
CDR3: CAWSVLGQGLFGTEAFF

size: few
J: TRBJ1-5
V: TRBV7-2
CDR3: CASSLQQGYSNQPQHF

size: few
J: TRBJ2-7
V: TRBV20-1
CDR3: CSAPRQGAGEQYF